The 20 T cell receptor beta chains presented below share a single source sample, sequenced in a study of chemoradiotherapy in HPV16-positive cancers. Clones were read by immunoSEQ multiplex PCR, and TCRdb kept only the in-frame ones, dropping some. The sample consists of several thousand clones, 70% to 80% of them appearing once. Source: tumor tissue, taken from a patient who underwent chemoradiotherapy. The receptors originated from a human donor with HPV-associated anogenital cancer.

The chain links TRBV2 to TRBJ1-5; TRBD1 matches at 7 bases. V gave up 4 bases and J gave up 8 bases; unmatched junction bases: 8. The CDR3 spans 14 residues. From germline, CDR1 is SNHLY and CDR2 FYNNEI. The CDR3: CASSVTGEREPQHF. Here the CDR3 DNA reads TGTGCCAGCAGTGTCACAGGGGAAAGGGAGCCCCAGCATTTT.

The chain couples TRBV2 to TRBJ1-1; D gene uncertain. Trimming cost V 4 bases and J 2 bases, with 11 bases left between them. The CDR3 consists of 14 residues. The germline V gene encodes CDR1 SNHLY and CDR2 FYNNEI. CDR3 protein: CASSVEGGNTEAFF. In DNA, the CDR3 is TGTGCCAGCAGTGTCGAGGGTGGAAACACTGAAGCTTTCTTT.

The chain joins TRBV7-9 to TRBJ2-7, with 9 bases identical to TRBD2. Losses at the gene ends were 6 bases for V and 3 bases for J; bases not matched to a gene: 6. The CDR3 is made up of 14 amino acids. Per germline, CDR1 SEHNR and CDR2 FQNEAQ (reference sequence). CDR3 protein: CASSISGGVYEQYF. Written as DNA, the CDR3 is TGTGCCAGCAGTATTAGCGGGGGTGTCTACGAGCAGTACTTC.

This CDR3 is CATGQGGGGELFF. CDR3 nucleotide sequence: TGTGCCACCGGACAGGGAGGTGGCGGGGAGCTGTTTTTT. The chain joins TRBV6-1 to TRBJ2-2; 8 bases fit TRBD1. V dropped 10 bases and J dropped 7; count of bases not matched to a gene: 8. This CDR3 has 13 amino acids. The germline CDR1 and CDR2 sequences are MNHNS and SASEGT.

The chain combines TRBV6-5 with TRBJ2-7, with D possibly called TRBD1 or TRBD2 (5 bases each). V gave up 2 bases and J gave up 3 bases, with 11 bases separating them. CDR3 size: 14 residues. Germline CDR1 MNHEY, CDR2 SVGAGI. DNA for the CDR3: TGTGCCAGCAGTTACCCAGGGAGACTCTACGAGCAGTACTTC. This encodes CASSYPGRLYEQYF.

This clone has just a few counts. The chain combines TRBV6-1 with TRBJ2-7; TRBD1 matches 7 bases. After removal of 6 bases from V and 1 base from J, the junction contained 6 bases not matched to a gene. This CDR3 contains 14 residues. Per the germline V gene, CDR1 is MNHNS and CDR2 is SASEGT. The CDR3 loop reads CASSQGVRSYEQYF. The DNA for the CDR3 is TGTGCCAGCAGCCAGGGGGTAAGGTCCTACGAGCAGTACTTC.

J is TRBJ1-4 and V is TRBV25-1; a possible D gene is TRBD1 (5 bases). V lost 0 bases and J lost 14, with 19 bases in between. CDR3 length: 15 amino acids. The germline gives CDR1 MGHDK, CDR2 SYGVNS. CDR3 amino acids: CASSEYRGTDSVLFF. The CDR3 coding sequence is TGTGCCAGCAGTGAATATCGTGGGACCGATAGCGTTCTGTTTTTT.

The V gene is TRBV19, the J gene TRBJ1-5; D uncertain. Trimming removed 0 bases from V and 7 bases from J, with 13 bases in between. The CDR3 spans 15 residues. Germline CDR1 is LNHDA and CDR2 is SQIVND (reference sequence). The CDR3 DNA is TGTGCCAGTAGTATAGATCAAAGGGCGGGGCAGCCCCAGCATTTT. Translating gives CASSIDQRAGQPQHF.

V gene TRBV4-2 combines with J gene TRBJ2-5; 10 positions match TRBD2. The V gene end was trimmed by 1 base and the J gene end by 2 bases; junction bases not matched to a gene: 4. The CDR3 sequence is 16 residues long. CDR1 LGHNA and CDR2 YNFKEQ come from the germline V gene. The CDR3 reads CASSQVLAGYQETQYF. As DNA, the CDR3 is TGTGCCAGCAGCCAAGTACTAGCGGGGTATCAAGAGACCCAGTACTTC.

The V call is TRBV5-4, the J call TRBJ2-7; possibly TRBD1 for D (5 bases). V was trimmed by 4 bases and J by 7 bases, leaving 15 bases between them. CDR1 and CDR2 from the germline V gene are SGHNT and YYREEE (reference sequence). The CDR3 contains 13 residues. Written as DNA, the CDR3 is TGTGCCAGCAGCCCTGGGGCTCCATTTGAGCAGTACTTC. Its protein product is CASSPGAPFEQYF. Using reference TRBV5-4 and TRBJ2-7 for the parts outside the CDR3, the full variable domain is ETGVTQSPTHLIKTRGQQVTLRCSSQSGHNTVSWYQQALGQGPQFIFQYYREEENGRGNFPPRFSGLQFPNYSSELNVNALELDDSALYLCASSPGAPFEQYFGPGTRLTVT.

This clone was picked up a small number of times. For the CDR3, the DNA is TGCGCCAGCAGCGACCAGGGAGGGGAAGAAAAACTGTTTTTT. This encodes CASSDQGGEEKLFF. This chain uses TRBV5-1 with TRBJ1-4; D is perhaps TRBD1 (5 bases). Trimming took off 4 bases at V and 8 bases at J, with 15 bases between the two ends. Germline CDR1 and CDR2: SGHRS and YFSETQ. The CDR3 runs 14 residues.

This CDR3 reads CASSLAPPSGTGAYEQYF. The CDR3 DNA reads TGTGCCAGCAGCTTAGCCCCCCCTTCCGGGACAGGGGCCTACGAGCAGTACTTC. The chain links TRBV7-6 to TRBJ2-7; 10 positions agree with TRBD1. V dropped 0 bases and J dropped 2; count of bases not matched to a gene: 10. The CDR3 has 18 amino acids. The germline V gene encodes CDR1 SGHVS and CDR2 FNYEAQ.

This chain joins TRBV21-1 and TRBJ1-2. TRBV21-1 is a known pseudogene. This CDR3 comprises 12 residues. The CDR3 protein is CATGVGRGGYTF. DNA of the CDR3: TGTGCCACGGGGGTCGGTCGAGGGGGCTACACCTTC.

The rearrangement joins TRBV19 to TRBJ2-1; D gene uncertain. Deletions cut 7 bases from V and 4 bases from J, with 14 bases between. The CDR3 is 14 residues long. Germline V gene data show CDR1 as LNHDA and CDR2 as SQIVND (reference sequence). CDR3 nucleotides: TGTGCCAGTAAGGCCGGGCCGGTTTACAATGAGCAGTTCTTC. This gives the protein CASKAGPVYNEQFF.

This clone has a single count. The rearrangement links TRBV5-4 to TRBJ1-1, with no clear D. V was clipped by 4 bases and J by 4 bases, with 14 bases between them. This CDR3 region has 14 residues. Germline V gene sequence: CDR1 SGHNT, CDR2 YYREEE (reference sequence). CDR3: CASSPALSSTEAFF. The CDR3 DNA sequence: TGTGCCAGCAGCCCCGCTTTATCCTCCACTGAAGCTTTCTTT.

This clone was detected a few times. The chain links TRBV7-9 to TRBJ1-2, with D unclear. Trimming took off 5 bases at V and 5 bases at J, with 6 bases between the two ends. This CDR3 has 11 residues. In germline, CDR1 is SEHNR, CDR2 FQNEAQ (reference sequence). The CDR3 sequence: CASSQSYGYTF. Here the CDR3 DNA reads TGTGCCAGCAGCCAGAGTTATGGCTACACCTTC.

The chain uses TRBV27 and TRBJ2-7; D perhaps matches TRBD1 (5 bases). This CDR3 has 15 residues. V was shortened by 2 bases and J by 0 bases, with 11 bases between the two germline ends. Looked up from germline, CDR1 is MNHEY and CDR2 is SMNVEV (reference sequence). The CDR3 region is CASSLTGLASYEQYF. DNA for the CDR3: TGTGCCAGCAGTTTAACAGGTCTGGCCTCCTACGAGCAGTACTTC.

This clone was observed once. This chain uses TRBV4-2 with TRBJ1-3; TRBD1 matches at 8 bases. The germline V gene has CDR1 LGHNA and CDR2 YNFKEQ. After removal of 5 bases from V and 0 bases from J, the junction contained 6 bases not matched to a gene. The CDR3 has 16 residues. Written as DNA, the CDR3 is TGTGCCAGCAGCTTACAGGGGGTCCTCTCTGGAAACACCATATATTTT. Its protein is CASSLQGVLSGNTIYF.

The chain is built from TRBV2 and TRBJ2-1; 7 bases map to TRBD1. Germline loops: CDR1 SNHLY, CDR2 FYNNEI. With 11 bases clipped from V and 3 bases from J, the junction kept 7 bases outside the gene matches. The CDR3 sequence is 13 residues long. The CDR3 DNA reads TGTGCCGGTTCCGGGACAGTCTACAATGAGCAGTTCTTC. As protein: CAGSGTVYNEQFF.

V is TRBV7-9 and J is TRBJ2-5, with no clear D. The length of the CDR3 is 12 residues. Germline V gene lookup returns CDR1 SEHNR and CDR2 FQNEAQ (reference sequence). Trimming removed 5 bases at V and 5 bases at J, with 9 bases between. CDR3 DNA: TGTGCCAGCAGCGATAGGTGGGAGACCCAGTACTTC. It yields the protein CASSDRWETQYF.